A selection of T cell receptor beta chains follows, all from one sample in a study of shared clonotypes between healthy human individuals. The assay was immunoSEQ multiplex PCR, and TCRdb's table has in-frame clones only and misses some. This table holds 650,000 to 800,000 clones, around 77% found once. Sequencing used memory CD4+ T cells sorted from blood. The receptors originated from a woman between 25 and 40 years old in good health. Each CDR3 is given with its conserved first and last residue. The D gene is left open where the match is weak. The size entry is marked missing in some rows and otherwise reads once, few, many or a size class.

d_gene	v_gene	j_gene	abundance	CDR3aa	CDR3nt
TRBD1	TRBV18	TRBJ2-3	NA	CASSPRGQGALSTDTQYF	TGTGCCAGCTCACCACGGGGACAGGGGGCGCTTAGCACAGATACGCAGTATTTT
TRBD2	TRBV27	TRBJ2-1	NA	CASSDPLAGSYNEQFF	TGTGCCAGCAGTGACCCTCTAGCGGGGTCCTACAATGAGCAGTTCTTC
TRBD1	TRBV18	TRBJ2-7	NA	CASSPMTGAYEQYF	TGTGCCAGCTCACCCATGACAGGGGCCTACGAGCAGTACTTC
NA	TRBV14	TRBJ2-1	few	CASSQALRGDEQFF	TGTGCCAGCAGCCAAGCCTTGAGGGGGGATGAGCAGTTCTTC
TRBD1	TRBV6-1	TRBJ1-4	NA	CASRDDRGHEKLFF	TGTGCCAGCAGGGATGACAGGGGGCACGAAAAACTGTTTTTT
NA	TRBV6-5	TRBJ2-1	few	CASSYGPPHSNEQFF	TGTGCCAGCAGTTACGGGCCGCCCCATAGTAATGAGCAGTTCTTC
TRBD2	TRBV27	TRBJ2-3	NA	CASSPRAGLGTDTQYF	TGTGCCAGCAGTCCACGAGCGGGACTAGGGACAGATACGCAGTATTTT
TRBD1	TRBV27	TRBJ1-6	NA	CASSFGTGYSPLHF	TGTGCCAGCAGTTTCGGGACAGGGTATTCACCCCTCCACTTT
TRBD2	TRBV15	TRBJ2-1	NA	CATSRVRLAGGGEQFF	TGTGCCACCAGCAGAGTTCGCCTAGCGGGAGGGGGTGAGCAGTTCTTC
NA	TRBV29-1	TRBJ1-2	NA	CSVDGGYTF	TGCAGCGTTGATGGTGGCTACACCTTC
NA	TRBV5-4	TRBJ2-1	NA	CASSLRTGAPYEQFF	TGTGCCAGCAGCTTGCGTACTGGAGCCCCCTATGAGCAGTTCTTC
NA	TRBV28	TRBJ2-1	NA	CASSSPSTVNEQFF	TGTGCCAGCAGTTCCCCCAGTACAGTGAATGAGCAGTTCTTC
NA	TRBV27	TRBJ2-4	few	CASSLGGLNIQYF	TGTGCCAGCAGTTTAGGGGGCTTGAACATTCAGTACTTC